A single T cell receptor beta chain is shown here with its context. Its target is not known. V was shortened by 6 bases and J by 4 bases, with 15 bases between the two germline ends. The length of the CDR3 is 15 residues. The germline V gene encodes CDR1 MDHEN and CDR2 SYDVKM. These data are taken from a study of T cell responses to AZD1222 COVID-19 vaccine. General study findings and limits: Donors were mostly white British, more females; clonal diversity possibly underestimated.

Method: immunoSEQ multiplex PCR; TCRdb's copy keeps in-frame clones and lacks some. The table lists around 90,000 clones, over 75% of them singletons. The sequencing used peripheral blood, collected on day 0 of AZD1222 vaccination. The gene calls are TRBV28 and TRBJ2-2, with TRBD1 as a possible D gene (6 bases). The clonotype was recovered from an adult in good health. CDR3 region: CASSTAGAGTGELFF. Here the CDR3 DNA reads TGTGCCAGCAGCACGGCAGGGGCGGGCACCGGGGAGCTGTTTTTT.